A selection of T cell receptor beta chains follows, all from one sample in a study of spatial heterogeneity in lung cancer. TCRdb processed the 5' RACE reads anew with MiXCR; each CDR3 protein has one entry. In the table there are 6,000 or so distinct CDR3 sequences, less than 8% of which are singletons. The source material was lung tumor tissue, sampled at surgery. The receptors shown here come from a male donor with early-stage non-small cell lung cancer. Both conserved end residues are trimmed from each CDR3. Each record gives: V gene, CDR3 protein.

V gene: TRBV5-1
CDR3 protein: ASSLTPGYEQY

V gene: TRBV7-9
CDR3 protein: ASSHDRDTEAF

V gene: TRBV20-1
CDR3 protein: SGQLYGYT

V gene: TRBV5-6
CDR3 protein: ASSYGQGWTEAF

V gene: TRBV5-1
CDR3 protein: ASSLALEREKEAF

V gene: TRBV2
CDR3 protein: ASSADPPLFNEQF

V gene: TRBV7-2
CDR3 protein: ASSLGGRSYQPQH

V gene: TRBV4-1
CDR3 protein: ASSTSKDVETQY

V gene: TRBV5-1
CDR3 protein: ASSSSPGDTQY

V gene: TRBV3-1
CDR3 protein: ASSHQGQGRTEAF

V gene: TRBV18
CDR3 protein: ASSRAGSETHEQY

V gene: TRBV20-1
CDR3 protein: SAPRGGVSYNEQF

V gene: TRBV5-4
CDR3 protein: ASSLKSGRDYYEQY

V gene: TRBV5-6
CDR3 protein: ASSLYYFTDTQY

V gene: TRBV7-6
CDR3 protein: ASTPQTTGGRYGYT

V gene: TRBV12-3/TRBV12-4
CDR3 protein: ASRAPGLAHEQF

V gene: TRBV28
CDR3 protein: ASSRRGMNTEAF

V gene: TRBV4-2
CDR3 protein: ASSQDQASGGYEQY